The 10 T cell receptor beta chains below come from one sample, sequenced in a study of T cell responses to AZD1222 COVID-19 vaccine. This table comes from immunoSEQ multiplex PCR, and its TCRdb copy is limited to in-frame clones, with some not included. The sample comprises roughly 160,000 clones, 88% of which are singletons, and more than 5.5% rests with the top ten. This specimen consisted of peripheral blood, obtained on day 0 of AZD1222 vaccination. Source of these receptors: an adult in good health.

The CDR3 spells CASSLVGVGYEQYF. The CDR3 bases are TGTGCCAGCAGCTTAGTTGGGGTGGGCTACGAGCAGTACTTC. This chain joins TRBV11-2 and TRBJ2-7, with D unresolved. Germline V gene data show CDR1 as SGHAT and CDR2 as FQNNGV. CDR3 length: 14 residues. Trimming left V 1 base short and J 3 bases short, with 10 bases between.

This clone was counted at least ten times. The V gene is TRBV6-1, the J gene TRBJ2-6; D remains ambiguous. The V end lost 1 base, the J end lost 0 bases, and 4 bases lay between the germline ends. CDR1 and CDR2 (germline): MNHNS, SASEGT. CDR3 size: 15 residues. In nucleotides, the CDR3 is TGTGCCAGCAGTGAAGGGGACTCTGGGGCCAACGTCCTGACTTTC. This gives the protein CASSEGDSGANVLTF.

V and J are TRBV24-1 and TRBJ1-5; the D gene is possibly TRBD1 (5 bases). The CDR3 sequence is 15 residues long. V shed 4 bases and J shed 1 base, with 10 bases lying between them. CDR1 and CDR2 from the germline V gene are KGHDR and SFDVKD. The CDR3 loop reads CATSDHGQSNQPQHF. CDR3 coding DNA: TGTGCCACCAGTGACCACGGACAAAGCAATCAGCCCCAGCATTTT.

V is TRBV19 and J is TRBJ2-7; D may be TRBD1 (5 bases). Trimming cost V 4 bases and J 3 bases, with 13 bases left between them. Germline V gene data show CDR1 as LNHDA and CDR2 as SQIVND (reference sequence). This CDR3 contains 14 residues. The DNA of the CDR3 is TGTGCCAGTAGTACCAGGGAAGTGAGCTACGAGCAGTACTTC. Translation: CASSTREVSYEQYF.

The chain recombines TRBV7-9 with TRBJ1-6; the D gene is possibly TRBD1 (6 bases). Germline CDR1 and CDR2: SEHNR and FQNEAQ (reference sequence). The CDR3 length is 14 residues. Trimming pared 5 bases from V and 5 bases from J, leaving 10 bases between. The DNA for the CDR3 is TGTGCCAGCAGCGGGGGGCCCGATAATTCACCCCTCCACTTT. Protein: CASSGGPDNSPLHF.

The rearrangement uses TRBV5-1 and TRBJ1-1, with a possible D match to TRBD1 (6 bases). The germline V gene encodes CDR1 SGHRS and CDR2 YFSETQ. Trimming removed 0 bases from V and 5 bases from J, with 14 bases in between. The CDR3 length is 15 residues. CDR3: CASSLGAGVETEAFF. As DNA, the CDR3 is TGCGCCAGCAGCTTGGGAGCAGGGGTAGAAACTGAAGCTTTCTTT. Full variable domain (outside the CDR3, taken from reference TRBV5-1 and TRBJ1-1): KAGVTQTPRYLIKTRGQQVTLSCSPISGHRSVSWYQQTPGQGLQFLFEYFSETQRNKGNFPGRFSGRQFSNSRSEMNVSTLELGDSALYLCASSLGAGVETEAFFGQGTRLTVV.

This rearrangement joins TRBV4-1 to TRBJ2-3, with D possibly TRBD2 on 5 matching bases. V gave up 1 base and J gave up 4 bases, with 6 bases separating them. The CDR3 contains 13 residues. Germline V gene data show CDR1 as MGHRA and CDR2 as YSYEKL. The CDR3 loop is CASSQGAADTQYF. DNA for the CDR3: TGCGCCAGCAGCCAAGGAGCGGCAGATACGCAGTATTTT.

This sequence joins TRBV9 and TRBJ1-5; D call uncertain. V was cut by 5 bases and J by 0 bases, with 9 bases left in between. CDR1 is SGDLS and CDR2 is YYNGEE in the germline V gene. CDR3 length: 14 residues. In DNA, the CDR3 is TGTGCCAGCAGTTTCACAGATAGCAATCAGCCCCAGCATTTT. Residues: CASSFTDSNQPQHF.

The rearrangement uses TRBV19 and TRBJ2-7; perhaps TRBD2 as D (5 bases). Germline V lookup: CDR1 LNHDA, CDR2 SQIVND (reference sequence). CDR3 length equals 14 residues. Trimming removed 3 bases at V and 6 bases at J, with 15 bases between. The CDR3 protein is CASSIGVGSSEQYF. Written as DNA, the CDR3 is TGTGCCAGTAGTATCGGAGTAGGGAGTAGCGAGCAGTACTTC.

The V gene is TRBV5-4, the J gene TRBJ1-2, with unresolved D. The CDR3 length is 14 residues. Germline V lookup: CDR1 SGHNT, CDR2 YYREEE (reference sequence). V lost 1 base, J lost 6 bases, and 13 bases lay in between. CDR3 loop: CASSLLDGLDGYTF. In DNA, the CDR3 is TGTGCCAGCAGCTTGCTGGATGGGTTAGATGGCTACACCTTC.